This TCR beta chain was observed in a study of cytomegalovirus exposure and HLA in healthy donors. On the study more broadly: Out of about 190 million T cells, an earlier analysis found 117 million unique TCR beta sequences in total.

The primer mix had 60 Vbeta and 13 Jbeta primers. The assay was immunoSEQ multiplex PCR, and TCRdb's table has in-frame clones only and misses some. The table shows 150,000 to 200,000 clones, with over 65% occurring only once. Comment on this clone: As yet, its antigen is unknown.

The study's findings and limits: Rare sequences made up most TCRs, while some public TCRs were found in many donors.

Sequenced input: PBMCs. The receptor was isolated from a woman in her sixties in good health and CMV-seropositive.

In DNA form, the CDR3 reads TGCAGCGTTGAACGGACAGGGTCCTACGAGCAGTACTTC. It specifies CSVERTGSYEQYF. The chain combines TRBV29-1 with TRBJ2-7, with TRBD1 matching 8 bases. This CDR3 contains 13 residues. The J segment lost 1 base and the V segment lost 2 bases, leaving 1 base of the junction unmatched. Per germline, CDR1 SQVTM and CDR2 ANQGSEA.